The clone carrying this T cell receptor beta chain was observed once. The antigen remains unidentified. This specimen comes from a study of T cell responses to AZD1222 COVID-19 vaccine. TCRdb's table, derived via immunoSEQ multiplex PCR, lists solely in-frame clones and lacks some. The sample lists 140,000 to 150,000 clones; about 89% were seen once. General observations from the study: Dominant CD4 TCR responses targeted spike regions 160-218 and 743-854. Clonal diversity was possibly underestimated, and white British individuals and females predominated among donors. Every sample of the repertoires postdated the peak T cell response.

The V end lost 5 bases, the J end lost 4 bases, and 6 bases lay between the germline ends. Per the germline V gene, CDR1 is SGHAT and CDR2 is FQNNGV. The CDR3 is made up of 12 amino acids. This chain uses TRBV11-2 with TRBJ2-1; no clear D gene. This specimen was peripheral blood, taken on day 0 of AZD1222 vaccination. The sequence came from an adult in good health. In DNA form, the CDR3 reads TGTGCCAGCAGCACCTCGTACAATGAGCAGTTCTTC. It specifies CASSTSYNEQFF.